What follows are 32 T cell receptor beta chains derived from one specimen sequenced in a study of OX40 agonist ivuxolimab in advanced cancers. Clones were sequenced by immunoSEQ multiplex PCR, and TCRdb holds only the in-frame ones, with some missing. Of more than 25,000 clones detected, less than 90% appear once; the ten largest clones hold 15%. The specimen comprised CD4+ or CD8+ T cells sorted from blood, sampled in a trial of the OX40 agonist ivuxolimab. The receptors were sampled from an adult with an advanced solid tumor such as melanoma, head and neck, liver or kidney cancer.

The J gene is TRBJ2-3, the V gene TRBV9; 12 bases fit TRBD2. The germline V gene encodes CDR1 SGDLS and CDR2 YYNGEE. CDR3 length equals 15 residues. V trimming: 3 bases; J trimming: 4 bases; junction bases outside the gene matches: 3. CDR3 nucleotides: TGTGCCAGCAGCGCTAGCGGGAGGGCGGCAGATACGCAGTATTTT. Protein product: CASSASGRAADTQYF.

This rearrangement joins TRBV7-8 to TRBJ2-5; D might be TRBD2 (7 bases). The CDR3 consists of 15 residues. V lost 2 bases, J lost 2 bases, and 12 bases lay in between. Germline-derived CDR1 and CDR2 are SGHVS and FQNEAQ. The CDR3 protein is CASSLRGGGQETQYF. The CDR3 region has the DNA TGTGCCAGCAGCTTACGGGGAGGGGGTCAAGAGACCCAGTACTTC. Full variable domain (missing parts from reference TRBV7-8 and TRBJ2-5): GAGVSQSPRYKVAKRGQDVALRCDPISGHVSLFWYQQALGQGPEFLTYFQNEAQLDKSGLPSDRFFAERPEGSVSTLKIQRTQQEDSAVYLCASSLRGGGQETQYFGPGTRLLVL.

The rearrangement links TRBV6-5 to TRBJ1-1, with 7 bases lining up with TRBD1. V was clipped by 2 bases and J by 8 bases; unmatched bases: 2. The V gene's germline CDR1 is MNHEY and CDR2 SVGAGI. This CDR3 region has 12 residues. In DNA, the CDR3 is TGTGCCAGCAGTTACGGGACAGAGGAAGCTTTCTTT. Translated: CASSYGTEEAFF.

The V call is TRBV5-6, the J call TRBJ1-1; D gene unclear. Germline lookup yields CDR1 SGHDT and CDR2 YYEEEE. This CDR3 is 13 amino acids long. The germline V and J ends were trimmed by 0 bases and 5 bases, with 8 bases remaining between them. CDR3 loop: CASSLAVVTEAFF. In DNA form, the CDR3 reads TGTGCCAGCAGCTTGGCTGTCGTGACTGAAGCTTTCTTT. The full variable domain, completed using reference TRBV5-6 and TRBJ1-1, is DAGVTQSPTHLIKTRGQQVTLRCSPKSGHDTVSWYQQALGQGPQFIFQYYEEEERQRGNFPDRFSGHQFPNYSSELNVNALLLGDSALYLCASSLAVVTEAFFGQGTRLTVV.

This chain uses TRBV27 with TRBJ2-1; TRBD2 matches 11 bases. The junction had 12 bases not matched to a gene; V was cut back by 5 bases and J by 12 bases. This CDR3 spans 15 amino acids. Germline CDR1 MNHEY, CDR2 SMNVEV (reference sequence). For the CDR3, the DNA is TGTGCCAGCAGTCCCGGTCTAGCGGGAGGAACGGGGCAGTTCTTC. Residues: CASSPGLAGGTGQFF.

This clone was counted a single time. The chain uses TRBV28 and TRBJ2-7, with 10 bases fitting TRBD2. From germline, CDR1 is MDHEN and CDR2 SYDVKM. V trimming: 3 bases; J trimming: 5 bases; junction bases outside the gene matches: 4. This CDR3 is built from 14 residues. In DNA, the CDR3 is TGTGCCAGCAGTTTCGCTCTAGCGGGAGACGAGCAGTACTTC. Translating it yields CASSFALAGDEQYF.

The DNA for the CDR3 is TGTGCCAGCTCACCCCTGGGGGCGAGCAAAGAGACCCAGTACTTC. It is translated as CASSPLGASKETQYF. The chain uses TRBV18 and TRBJ2-5; perhaps TRBD1 as D (6 bases). Trimming left V 3 bases short and J 3 bases short, with 14 bases between. This CDR3 region has 15 residues. Germline V gene sequence: CDR1 KGHSH, CDR2 LQKENI.

A word on this clone: The CDR3 carries no conserved terminal phenylalanine or tryptophan, so it likely arises from a read error. The DNA is left out, because the CDR3 cannot be placed on it with certainty; the CDR3 is given as TCRdb lists it. The chain links TRBV23-1 to TRBJ2-7; the table's D call TRBD1 went unverified against the DNA. TRBV23-1 is identified as an open reading frame with a role that is uncertain. The CDR3 length equals 9 residues, ends included. The CDR3 loop reads CANPGQGQL.

The chain carries TRBV4-1 and TRBJ2-5, with D maybe TRBD1 (6 bases). This CDR3 has 13 residues. Trimming removed 1 base at V and 10 bases at J, with 13 bases between. Germline V gene lookup returns CDR1 MGHRA and CDR2 YSYEKL. This CDR3 reads CASSQGGGSDQYF. The CDR3 DNA is TGCGCCAGCAGCCAAGGAGGGGGTAGCGACCAGTACTTC.

In DNA form, the CDR3 reads TGTGCCAGCAGAGCCCTTACAGGGGGATCGTACAATGAGCAGTTCTTC. This gives the protein CASRALTGGSYNEQFF. The V and J genes are TRBV28 and TRBJ2-1, with TRBD1 identical over 8 bases. The V gene's germline CDR1 is MDHEN and CDR2 SYDVKM. This CDR3 spans 16 amino acids. Trimming removed 6 bases from V and 4 bases from J; junction bases left unmatched: 11.

This chain joins TRBV7-2 and TRBJ1-4; perhaps TRBD1 as D (5 bases). The CDR3 has 15 residues. V gave up 3 bases and J gave up 0 bases, with 8 bases separating them. Germline lookup yields CDR1 SGHTA and CDR2 FQGNSA. The CDR3 region has the DNA TGTGCCAGCAGCTTGGGACTGACAACTAATGAAAAACTGTTTTTT. It specifies CASSLGLTTNEKLFF. Full variable domain (missing parts from reference TRBV7-2 and TRBJ1-4): GAGVSQSPSNKVTEKGKDVELRCDPISGHTALYWYRQSLGQGLEFLIYFQGNSAPDKSGLPSDRFSAERTGGSVSTLTIQRTQQEDSAVYLCASSLGLTTNEKLFFGSGTQLSVL.

The chain combines TRBV13 with TRBJ2-7; 8 nucleotides match TRBD2. The V segment lost 7 bases and the J segment 7 bases; nucleotides outside the gene matches: 15. This CDR3 region has 15 residues. Germline CDR1 PRHDT, CDR2 FYEKMQ (reference sequence). CDR3 DNA: TGTGCCAGCATCCTTAGAGGAGCGGGAGTGAAAGAGCAGTACTTC. Translation gives CASILRGAGVKEQYF.

The chain couples TRBV28 to TRBJ2-2, with 8 bases lining up with TRBD2. CDR3 length: 15 amino acids. Trimming at V came to 8 bases and at J to 3 bases, leaving 8 bases not matched to a gene. Germline V CDR1 and CDR2: MDHEN, SYDVKM. The CDR3, as DNA: TGTGCCAGCCGACGGGAGGGCCTGGACACCGGGGAGCTGTTTTTT. Translating it yields CASRREGLDTGELFF.

In its sample, this clone is medium-sized. The chain has TRBV4-2 and TRBJ2-5, with TRBD2 matching 9 bases. Trimming took 0 bases from V and 5 from J; bases not matched to a gene: 7. This CDR3 region has 16 residues. Germline loops: CDR1 LGHNA, CDR2 YNFKEQ. The CDR3 region is CASSQEAGGPEETQYF. The CDR3 DNA is TGTGCCAGCAGCCAAGAGGCGGGAGGGCCGGAGGAGACCCAGTACTTC.

V gene TRBV7-2 combines with J gene TRBJ2-7; no clear D. The CDR3 extends over 13 amino acids. Trimming took 0 bases from V and 0 from J, leaving 3 bases between them. The germline CDR1 and CDR2 sequences are SGHTA and FQGNSA. The chain's CDR3 is CASSLATSYEQYF. CDR3 DNA sequence: TGTGCCAGCAGCTTAGCAACCTCCTACGAGCAGTACTTC. Complete variable domain (other parts from reference TRBV7-2 and TRBJ2-7): GAGVSQSPSNKVTEKGKDVELRCDPISGHTALYWYRQSLGQGLEFLIYFQGNSAPDKSGLPSDRFSAERTGGSVSTLTIQRTQQEDSAVYLCASSLATSYEQYFGPGTRLTVT.

V gene TRBV4-1 combines with J gene TRBJ2-1, with D perhaps TRBD2 (5 bases). V lost 4 bases and J 4 bases, leaving 11 bases between the germline ends. Germline V lookup: CDR1 MGHRA, CDR2 YSYEKL. The CDR3 loop spans 14 amino acids. CDR3 bases: TGCGCCAGCAGCCCCGCAGCGGCATACAATGAGCAGTTCTTC. Protein product: CASSPAAAYNEQFF.

The rearrangement links TRBV5-1 to TRBJ2-2; 11 nucleotides line up with TRBD2. V was clipped by 4 bases and J by 1 base; unmatched bases: 3. The CDR3 length is 16 residues. Germline CDR1 and CDR2: SGHRS and YFSETQ. In nucleotides, the CDR3 is TGCGCCAGCAGCCGGGGGACTAGCGGGAACACCGGGGAGCTGTTTTTT. The encoded protein is CASSRGTSGNTGELFF.

V is TRBV9 and J is TRBJ1-1; possible D gene TRBD1, 5 bases. The CDR3 is 14 amino acids. In germline, CDR1 is SGDLS, CDR2 YYNGEE. Between the trimmed V and J ends, which lost 3 bases and 1 base, there was a span of 10 bases. The CDR3 DNA reads TGTGCCAGCAGCGCCGGGACGGCGAACACTGAAGCTTTCTTT. Translated, it gives CASSAGTANTEAFF.

This clone was detected once. This chain joins TRBV4-1 and TRBJ1-3, with D hard to call. Trimming shortened V by 3 bases and J by 4 bases, and 19 bases separated the two germline ends. The CDR3 loop spans 17 amino acids. The germline gives CDR1 MGHRA, CDR2 YSYEKL. The CDR3 here is CASSHNSGLSLGNTIYF. CDR3 DNA sequence: TGCGCCAGCAGCCATAATTCAGGCCTATCATTAGGAAACACCATATATTTT.

This clone occurred once. As DNA, the CDR3 is TGTGCCAGCAGCTTGGGTGGAAACACCATATATTTT. As protein: CASSLGGNTIYF. The V gene is TRBV5-6, the J gene TRBJ1-3, with unresolved D. From germline, CDR1 is SGHDT and CDR2 YYEEEE. This CDR3 comprises 12 residues. The V end lost 0 bases, the J end lost 3 bases, and 1 base lay between the germline ends.

By sample share, this clone is medium-sized. The chain joins TRBV19 to TRBJ2-1; D remains unclear. The CDR3 sequence is 16 residues long. Trimming removed 4 bases at V and 8 bases at J, with 21 bases between. The germline gives CDR1 LNHDA, CDR2 SQIVND (reference sequence). The CDR3 DNA sequence: TGTGCCAGTAGTAAGTCGTGGGCAGGTTTCATCCATGAGCAGTTCTTC. Its protein product is CASSKSWAGFIHEQFF.

The V call is TRBV9, the J call TRBJ2-7; TRBD1 aligns across 7 bases. J gave up 3 bases and V 4 bases, and 19 bases lay outside the gene matches. The CDR3 totals 18 residues. Germline CDR1 reads SGDLS; CDR2 reads YYNGEE. CDR3 loop: CASSHSLSTGRIDYEQYF. CDR3 bases: TGTGCCAGCAGCCACTCCCTATCGACAGGGCGGATTGACTACGAGCAGTACTTC.

V usage is TRBV28 and J usage is TRBJ2-7; tentatively, D is TRBD2 (6 bases). Trimming took off 2 bases at V and 5 bases at J, with 13 bases between the two ends. There are 14 residues in the CDR3. Germline assignment: CDR1 MDHEN and CDR2 SYDVKM. The CDR3 sequence is CASSLLEGRNEQYF. CDR3 nucleotides: TGTGCCAGCAGTTTACTGGAAGGGAGGAACGAGCAGTACTTC.

This chain connects TRBV9 to TRBJ2-1; no clear D gene. The CDR3 spans 14 residues. The germline CDR1 and CDR2 sequences are SGDLS and YYNGEE. Trimming removed 0 bases from V and 5 bases from J, with 9 bases in between. CDR3 nucleotide sequence: TGTGCCAGCAGCGTAGTGGCAGATCACAATGAGCAGTTCTTC. Its translation is CASSVVADHNEQFF.

The chain is built from TRBV7-9 and TRBJ2-2, with TRBD1 matching 7 bases. Trimming took 1 base from V and 7 from J; bases not matched to a gene: 6. The length of the CDR3 is 15 residues. In germline, CDR1 is SEHNR, CDR2 FQNEAQ (reference sequence). The CDR3 nucleotides read TGTGCCAGCAGCTTAGTTACAGGGGCAGTCGGGGAGCTGTTTTTT. This sequence encodes CASSLVTGAVGELFF.

The chain is built from TRBV5-6 and TRBJ2-5; D possibly matches TRBD1 or TRBD2 (6 bases each). The CDR3 spans 14 residues. Trimming removed 2 bases at V and 2 bases at J, with 10 bases between. In germline, CDR1 is SGHDT, CDR2 YYEEEE. The CDR3 nucleotides read TGTGCCAGCAGCTTTATAGGGGGGCAAGAGACCCAGTACTTC. It codes for CASSFIGGQETQYF. Looking up the rest from reference TRBV5-6 and TRBJ2-5 gives the full variable domain: DAGVTQSPTHLIKTRGQQVTLRCSPKSGHDTVSWYQQALGQGPQFIFQYYEEEERQRGNFPDRFSGHQFPNYSSELNVNALLLGDSALYLCASSFIGGQETQYFGPGTRLLVL.

The gene calls are TRBV9 and TRBJ1-4; D might be TRBD1 (5 bases). Germline V gene data show CDR1 as SGDLS and CDR2 as YYNGEE. V lost 2 bases to trimming and J lost 8 bases, with 13 bases between them. This CDR3 is built from 14 residues. CDR3 region: CASSVGGMKEKLFF. The CDR3 coding sequence is TGTGCCAGCAGCGTGGGGGGGATGAAAGAAAAACTGTTTTTT.

The CDR3 here is CASSQGEVSYNEQFF. CDR3 bases: TGTGCCAGCAGTCAGGGGGAGGTCTCCTACAATGAGCAGTTCTTC. The chain employs TRBV6-5 and TRBJ2-1; tentative D call: TRBD1 (7 bases). Trimming removed 5 bases from V and 0 bases from J, with 11 bases in between. CDR1 is MNHEY, CDR2 SVGAGI, per germline. This CDR3 is built from 15 residues.

The chain links TRBV4-2 to TRBJ2-1; 14 nucleotides line up with TRBD2. Germline V lookup: CDR1 LGHNA, CDR2 YNFKEQ. The CDR3 spans 20 residues. The trim removed 4 bases at V and 1 base at J, leaving 12 bases unmatched. CDR3 sequence reads: CASSPRGLAGEVLSYNEQFF. The CDR3 DNA is TGTGCCAGCAGCCCACGGGGACTAGCGGGAGAGGTCTTATCCTACAATGAGCAGTTCTTC.

The V and J genes are TRBV4-1 and TRBJ2-5; D gene uncertain. CDR3 length equals 12 residues. Trimming cost V 0 bases and J 4 bases, with 3 bases left between them. CDR1 and CDR2 from the germline V gene are MGHRA and YSYEKL. The chain's CDR3 is CASSQDRETQYF. CDR3 sequence (DNA): TGCGCCAGCAGCCAAGACAGAGAGACCCAGTACTTC.

The CDR3 sequence is CASSLGTGNEKLFF. The CDR3 DNA reads as TGTGCCAGCAGCTTAGGGACCGGGAATGAAAAACTGTTTTTT. This sequence joins TRBV7-9 and TRBJ1-4, with D unresolved. The germline gives CDR1 SEHNR, CDR2 FQNEAQ (reference sequence). The CDR3 has 14 amino acids. The V and J ends lost 1 base and 5 bases respectively, with 8 bases between them.

V usage is TRBV7-9 and J usage is TRBJ2-1; D gene unclear. V was trimmed by 4 bases and J by 5 bases, leaving 3 bases between them. Germline CDR1 and CDR2: SEHNR and FQNEAQ (reference sequence). CDR3 length equals 11 residues. CDR3 sequence: CASSYDNEQFF. CDR3 DNA: TGTGCCAGCAGCTACGACAATGAGCAGTTCTTC.